This T cell receptor beta chain was documented in a study of cytomegalovirus exposure and HLA in healthy donors. This clone was seen once. Its specificity is unknown. Study-level findings and limits: Most TCR sequences were seen very rarely across donors, but some public TCRs occurred in many. Researchers catalogued roughly 170 TCR beta chains as cytomegalovirus-associated.

Sequenced by immunoSEQ multiplex PCR; TCRdb stores in-frame clones only, minus some. Here the sample spans 190,000 or so clones, approximately 84% being singletons. Specimen: PBMCs. The origin of this receptor is a woman between 18 and 29 years old in good health and CMV-seropositive.

The DNA for the CDR3 is TGTGCCAGCAGTTTCGGAGCGGGGGTAACCGGGTCCCAGTACTTC. Protein product: CASSFGAGVTGSQYF. The V gene is TRBV27, the J gene TRBJ2-5; 8 nucleotides match TRBD2. The V segment lost 3 bases and the J segment 9 bases; nucleotides outside the gene matches: 12. Germline values: CDR1 MNHEY, CDR2 SMNVEV (reference sequence). CDR3 length equals 15 residues.